The 6 T cell receptor beta chains presented below share a single source sample, sequenced in a study of Ad26.COV2.S vaccination and SARS-CoV-2 variants. TCRdb keeps only in-frame clones here, not all; method: immunoSEQ multiplex PCR. In the table there are some 190,000 clones, roughly 87% of which are singletons. The source material was peripheral blood, sampled after recovery from COVID-19. The receptor source for this set is a human donor who had recovered from COVID-19.

This sequence joins TRBV10-1 and TRBJ2-1; no clear D. The CDR3 sequence is 15 residues long. The V gene's germline CDR1 is WNHNN and CDR2 SYGVQD (reference sequence). The V and J ends lost 9 bases and 6 bases respectively, with 21 bases between them. The CDR3 nucleotides read TGCGCCAGGATTACGTATGGTGGCAGTCTCAATGAGCAGTTCTTC. Translated, it gives CARITYGGSLNEQFF.

V usage is TRBV7-2 and J usage is TRBJ1-5; 8 bases line up with TRBD1. V lost 5 bases, J lost 3 bases, and 6 bases stayed unmatched. Germline V CDR1 and CDR2: SGHTA, FQGNSA. The CDR3 covers 15 residues. The CDR3 reads CASSLDRAINQPQHF. In DNA, the CDR3 is TGTGCCAGCAGCCTGGACAGGGCGATCAATCAGCCCCAGCATTTT.

As concerns this clone: Sequence at one end of the junction differs from germline and may be a read error. The chain is built from TRBV11-2 and TRBJ1-2, with 7 bases identical to TRBD1. The V gene's germline CDR1 is SGHAT and CDR2 FQNNGV. The CDR3 is 13 amino acids. The chain's CDR3 is CASTLRGGGAPLF. CDR3 in DNA: TGTGCCAGCACCCTAAGAGGAGGGGGCGCCCCCCTTTTC.

The rearrangement joins TRBV2 to TRBJ1-5; D call uncertain. Germline V gene sequence: CDR1 SNHLY, CDR2 FYNNEI. The V gene lost 7 bases and the J gene lost 6 bases, with 13 bases spanning the gap. This CDR3 is 13 amino acids long. The CDR3 DNA is TGTGCCAGCAAGGCGGAACCAAGTCAGCCCCAGCATTTT. This codes for CASKAEPSQPQHF. Looking up the rest from reference TRBV2 and TRBJ1-5 gives the full variable domain: EPEVTQTPSHQVTQMGQEVILRCVPISNHLYFYWYRQILGQKVEFLVSFYNNEISEKSEIFDDQFSVERPDGSNFTLKIRSTKLEDSAMYFCASKAEPSQPQHFGDGTRLSIL.

In this sample, this clone turned up a few times. The V call is TRBV3-1 (or the pseudogene TRBV3-2), the J call TRBJ2-5, with a possible D match to TRBD2 (6 bases). Germline lookup yields CDR1 LGHDT and CDR2 YNNKEL (reference sequence). This CDR3 is 15 amino acids long. Trimming pared 3 bases from V and 4 bases from J, leaving 15 bases between. The CDR3 protein is CASSHPGGAGETQYF. CDR3 sequence (DNA): TGTGCCAGCAGCCACCCCGGAGGGGCGGGAGAGACCCAGTACTTC.

The chain combines TRBV27 with TRBJ2-7; TRBD2 matches 12 bases. V was pared by 6 bases and J by 7 bases, with 16 bases of the junction left unmatched. Germline-derived CDR1 and CDR2 are MNHEY and SMNVEV (reference sequence). There are 17 residues in the CDR3. DNA of the CDR3: TGTGCCAGCAGGTACACTAGCGGGGGGCCCCGGAACGTGGAGCAGTACTTC. Translating gives CASRYTSGGPRNVEQYF.